What follows are 30 T cell receptor beta chains derived from one specimen sequenced in a study of lymphopenia after photon versus proton radiotherapy. Profiled with immunoSEQ multiplex PCR; TCRdb holds only in-frame clones, not every one. Among approximately 3,000 clones, less than 80% were seen once, and the ten largest hold 53%. The sequencing here drew on peripheral blood, taken from a patient treated with proton-based radiotherapy. These receptors were collected from a man older than 75 with esophageal cancer.

The chain carries TRBV7-3 and TRBJ2-6; D remains ambiguous. Germline V gene sequence: CDR1 SGHTA, CDR2 FQGTGA. V was cut by 4 bases and J by 4 bases, with 5 bases left in between. The CDR3 extends over 13 amino acids. The CDR3: CASSSEGANVLTF. The CDR3 DNA follows: TGTGCCAGCAGCTCGGAGGGGGCCAACGTCCTGACTTTC.

This CDR3 reads CAWRGRDRQETQYF. The CDR3 DNA sequence: TGTGCCTGGAGGGGACGGGACAGACAAGAGACCCAGTACTTC. This chain connects TRBV30 to TRBJ2-5; 7 bases are shared with TRBD1. With 3 bases clipped from V and 2 bases from J, the junction kept 6 bases outside the gene matches. The CDR3 extends over 14 amino acids. Germline loops: CDR1 GTSNPN, CDR2 SVGIG (reference sequence).

This chain joins TRBV4-1 and TRBJ1-1; 11 bases are a match to TRBD1. CDR3 size: 17 residues. The V gene's germline CDR1 is MGHRA and CDR2 YSYEKL. Trimming took 1 base from V and 1 from J; bases not matched to a gene: 5. CDR3 in DNA: TGCGCCAGCAGCCAAGGGACAGGGGGCGTCTCGAACACTGAAGCTTTCTTT. Its translation: CASSQGTGGVSNTEAFF.

J is TRBJ2-3 and V is TRBV5-5, with 13 bases aligning to TRBD2. The germline CDR1 and CDR2 sequences are SGHKS and YYEKEE (reference sequence). V shed 4 bases and J 4 bases; nucleotides not matched to a gene: 3. The length of the CDR3 is 15 residues. CDR3 residues: CASSRGTSGADTQYF. As DNA, the CDR3 is TGTGCCAGCAGCAGGGGGACTAGCGGGGCAGATACGCAGTATTTT.

The gene calls are TRBV10-1 and TRBJ2-1; D call uncertain. This CDR3 is 9 amino acids long. Germline CDR1 and CDR2: WNHNN and SYGVQD (reference sequence). V dropped 9 bases and J dropped 7 bases, with 4 bases sitting between them. DNA for the CDR3: TGCGCCAGAACGAATGAGCAGTTCTTC. Encoded protein: CARTNEQFF.

This chain uses TRBV9 with TRBJ2-7; D not resolved. Germline assignment: CDR1 SGDLS and CDR2 YYNGEE. The CDR3 runs 14 residues. Trimming left V 4 bases short and J 8 bases short, with 19 bases between. CDR3 residues: CASSPTLYPRKQYF. The CDR3, as DNA: TGTGCCAGCAGCCCAACACTATACCCTAGGAAGCAGTACTTC.

The chain uses TRBV4-1 and TRBJ1-5, with 12 bases identical to TRBD1. After removal of 5 bases from V and 7 bases from J, the junction contained 6 bases not matched to a gene. From germline, CDR1 is MGHRA and CDR2 YSYEKL. CDR3 length equals 15 residues. CDR3 residues: CASSWDRGPEQPQHF. The CDR3 coding sequence is TGCGCCAGCAGCTGGGACAGGGGGCCGGAACAGCCCCAGCATTTT.

The V and J genes are TRBV21-1 and TRBJ2-3; the table's TRBD2 call for D was not verified on the DNA. TRBV21-1 is given as a pseudogene. The CDR3 consists of 17 residues. CDR3: CASSKRGLAGTTDTQYF. CDR3 in DNA: TGTGCCAGCAGCAAAAGGGGACTAGCGGGAACCACAGATACGCAGTATTTT.

This chain joins TRBV4-1 and TRBJ2-2; no reliable D call. The ends were cut back, 6 bases at V and 6 bases at J, with 5 bases in the middle. CDR1 and CDR2 from the germline V gene are MGHRA and YSYEKL. There are 11 residues in the CDR3. CDR3 sequence (DNA): TGCGCCAGCAGAACTGCCGGGGAGCTGTTTTTT. It encodes CASRTAGELFF.

The chain couples TRBV10-2 to TRBJ1-1, with 8 bases fitting TRBD1. J gave up 8 bases and V 3 bases, and 11 bases lay outside the gene matches. The CDR3 is made up of 15 amino acids. The germline gives CDR1 WSHSY, CDR2 SAAADI. The CDR3 DNA follows: TGCGCCAGCAGTGATTTAGGACAGGGCAAGTTGGAAGCTTTCTTT. It specifies CASSDLGQGKLEAFF.

This chain joins TRBV20-1 and TRBJ1-2; D gene uncertain. Trimming stripped 5 bases from V and 5 bases from J, with 6 bases between. The CDR3 covers 10 residues. Germline V lookup: CDR1 DFQATT, CDR2 SNEGSKA (reference sequence). The CDR3 loop reads CSARLYGYTF. CDR3 DNA sequence: TGCAGTGCTCGGCTGTATGGCTACACCTTC.

The rearrangement joins TRBV7-3 to TRBJ2-5; 8 positions agree with TRBD2. J was trimmed by 5 bases and V by 3 bases; bases with no gene match: 8. CDR1 SGHTA and CDR2 FQGTGA come from the germline V gene. CDR3 length equals 15 residues. CDR3 nucleotide sequence: TGTGCCAGCAGCTTGCGAGCGGGAGTACGCGAGACCCAGTACTTC. This encodes CASSLRAGVRETQYF.

Only one count was recorded for this clone. The chain joins TRBV6-4 to TRBJ1-1; unclear D gene. V was clipped by 5 bases and J by 1 base, with 8 bases between them. Germline CDR1 MRHNA, CDR2 SNTAGT. The CDR3 totals 13 residues. The CDR3 spells CASSQEENTEAFF. In DNA, the CDR3 is TGTGCCAGCAGTCAGGAAGAGAACACTGAAGCTTTCTTT.

The chain couples TRBV11-3 to TRBJ2-5; TRBD1 matches 7 bases. With V trimmed by 5 bases and J by 4 bases, 7 bases remained unmatched. The CDR3 extends over 14 amino acids. Germline V gene lookup returns CDR1 SGHNT and CDR2 YENEEA. CDR3 in DNA: TGTGCCAGCAGCCAGGGACAGCCGGGAGAGACCCAGTACTTC. Translating it yields CASSQGQPGETQYF. Supplemented by reference TRBV11-3 and TRBJ2-5, the full variable domain reads EAGVVQSPRYKIIEKKQPVAFWCNPISGHNTLYWYLQNLGQGPELLIRYENEEAVDDSQLPKDRFSAERLKGVDSTLKIQPAELGDSAVYLCASSQGQPGETQYFGPGTRLLVL.

The chain couples TRBV4-1 to TRBJ2-7, with D maybe TRBD1 (6 bases). The length of the CDR3 is 15 residues. Germline assignment: CDR1 MGHRA and CDR2 YSYEKL. V was clipped by 5 bases and J by 3 bases, with 17 bases between them. This CDR3 is CASSYTGHTSYEQYF. The CDR3 bases are TGCGCCAGCAGCTATACGGGACACACCAGCTACGAGCAGTACTTC.

The table lists this clone with a few counts. This chain connects TRBV9 to TRBJ2-3; 9 nucleotides line up with TRBD1. This CDR3 has 18 amino acids. Germline CDR1 SGDLS, CDR2 YYNGEE. The J segment lost 2 bases and the V segment lost 2 bases, leaving 12 bases of the junction unmatched. The CDR3 protein is CASSVHLIGQGTTDTQYF. In DNA, the CDR3 is TGTGCCAGCAGCGTCCATTTGATTGGACAGGGGACCACAGATACGCAGTATTTT. The variable domain in full, completed from reference TRBV9 and TRBJ2-3, reads DSGVTQTPKHLITATGQRVTLRCSPRSGDLSVYWYQQSLDQGLQFLIQYYNGEERAKGNILERFSAQQFPDLHSELNLSSLELGDSALYFCASSVHLIGQGTTDTQYFGPGTRLTVL.

The chain carries TRBV5-8 and TRBJ1-1; 8 bases fit TRBD1. The CDR3 covers 17 residues. Trimming removed 0 bases from V and 7 bases from J; junction bases left unmatched: 14. CDR1 is SGHTS and CDR2 is YDEGEE in the germline V gene. The CDR3 bases are TGTGCCAGCAGCTTGGCCGGGCAGGGGGCAAAACTTGGTGAAGCTTTCTTT. It codes for CASSLAGQGAKLGEAFF.

This chain uses TRBV11-3 with TRBJ2-5; TRBD2 agrees at 7 bases. Per the germline V gene, CDR1 is SGHNT and CDR2 is YENEEA. The CDR3 runs to 15 residues. Trimming removed 4 bases from V and 4 bases from J; junction bases left unmatched: 9. CDR3 region: CASSSSPTSAETQYF. For the CDR3, the DNA is TGTGCCAGCAGCTCCTCCCCCACTAGCGCAGAGACCCAGTACTTC.

The chain has TRBV7-2 and TRBJ1-4, with D possibly being TRBD1 (6 bases). CDR3 length: 15 residues. V was pared by 4 bases and J by 5 bases, with 14 bases between. Per the germline V gene, CDR1 is SGHTA and CDR2 is FQGNSA. This chain's CDR3 is CASSSPRGPNEKLFF. Here the CDR3 DNA reads TGTGCCAGCAGCTCCCCCAGGGGTCCCAATGAAAAACTGTTTTTT.

The chain employs TRBV19 and TRBJ2-1, with 8 bases aligning to TRBD2. The CDR3 covers 15 residues. The J segment lost 1 base and the V segment lost 4 bases, leaving 3 bases of the junction unmatched. Germline-derived CDR1 and CDR2 are LNHDA and SQIVND (reference sequence). The CDR3, as DNA: TGTGCCAGTAGTAAACTAGCGGATTCCTACAATGAGCAGTTCTTC. Amino acid sequence: CASSKLADSYNEQFF. Complete variable domain (other parts from reference TRBV19 and TRBJ2-1): DGGITQSPKYLFRKEGQNVTLSCEQNLNHDAMYWYRQDPGQGLRLIYYSQIVNDFQKGDIAEGYSVSREKKESFPLTVTSAQKNPTAFYLCASSKLADSYNEQFFGPGTRLTVL.

The chain carries TRBV6-1 and TRBJ2-7, with TRBD1 identical over 10 bases. The V gene's germline CDR1 is MNHNS and CDR2 SASEGT. The CDR3 is made up of 14 amino acids. V was pared by 6 bases and J by 3 bases, with 5 bases of the junction left unmatched. The CDR3 bases are TGTGCCAGCAGCATCGGGACAGGGGTCTACGAGCAGTACTTC. Residues: CASSIGTGVYEQYF.

The CDR3 coding sequence is TGTGCCAGCAGGACCGCGGGGGGGAACTATGGCTACACCTTC. Translation gives CASRTAGGNYGYTF. V gene TRBV25-1 combines with J gene TRBJ1-2; D is possibly TRBD1 (5 bases). The CDR3 has 14 residues. Germline CDR1 reads MGHDK; CDR2 reads SYGVNS. V dropped 6 bases and J dropped 2 bases, with 13 bases sitting between them.

The J gene is TRBJ1-2, the V gene TRBV27; tentatively, D is TRBD1 (5 bases). V lost 6 bases, J lost 2 bases, and 13 bases lay in between. The germline gives CDR1 MNHEY, CDR2 SMNVEV (reference sequence). The CDR3 contains 14 residues. DNA of the CDR3: TGTGCCAGCAGGACCGCGGGGGGGAACTATGGCTACACCTTC. This translates into CASRTAGGNYGYTF.

DNA of the CDR3: TGTGCCAGTACCGATAGCGGGGGCACAGATACGCAGTATTTT. Its translation is CASTDSGGTDTQYF. V and J are TRBV19 and TRBJ2-3; TRBD2 aligns across 8 bases. The V segment lost 7 bases and the J segment 1 base; nucleotides outside the gene matches: 4. The germline V gene has CDR1 LNHDA and CDR2 SQIVND (reference sequence). CDR3 length: 14 amino acids.

The rearrangement uses TRBV9 and TRBJ2-7; 9 bases map to TRBD1. The CDR3 consists of 15 residues. Germline CDR1 SGDLS, CDR2 YYNGEE. Unmatched junction bases numbered 5, after V lost 0 bases and J lost 4 bases. The CDR3 DNA reads as TGTGCCAGCAGCGTAGGGGGACAGGGATTTTACGAGCAGTACTTC. Translating it yields CASSVGGQGFYEQYF.

The gene calls are TRBV18 and TRBJ1-5, with D unresolved. V lost 5 bases, J lost 0 bases, and 11 bases lay in between. The germline V gene encodes CDR1 KGHSH and CDR2 LQKENI. CDR3 length: 15 residues. In DNA form, the CDR3 reads TGTGCCAGCTCAGGCCGGGGATATAGCAATCAGCCCCAGCATTTT. Its translation is CASSGRGYSNQPQHF.

This clone turned up a few times. This chain joins TRBV5-1 and TRBJ2-7; 7 bases agree with TRBD1. V was pared by 5 bases and J by 2 bases, with 10 bases of the junction left unmatched. This CDR3 is built from 15 residues. CDR1 is SGHRS, CDR2 YFSETQ, per germline. Here the CDR3 reads CASRLLDRTTYEQYF. CDR3 coding DNA: TGCGCCAGCAGACTATTGGACAGGACCACCTACGAGCAGTACTTC.

In its sample, this clone was seen once. V usage is TRBV5-6 and J usage is TRBJ2-7, with 10 bases identical to TRBD1. The CDR3 extends over 17 amino acids. The V segment lost 4 bases and the J segment 1 base; nucleotides outside the gene matches: 11. CDR1 is SGHDT and CDR2 is YYEEEE in the germline V gene. CDR3 amino acids: CASSQFPGTGASYEQYF. CDR3 DNA sequence: TGTGCCAGCAGCCAGTTCCCCGGGACAGGGGCTTCCTACGAGCAGTACTTC. Combining the CDR3 with reference TRBV5-6 and TRBJ2-7 gives the whole variable domain DAGVTQSPTHLIKTRGQQVTLRCSPKSGHDTVSWYQQALGQGPQFIFQYYEEEERQRGNFPDRFSGHQFPNYSSELNVNALLLGDSALYLCASSQFPGTGASYEQYFGPGTRLTVT.

The chain is built from TRBV9 and TRBJ1-2, with 9 bases lining up with TRBD1. Germline V gene data show CDR1 as SGDLS and CDR2 as YYNGEE. With V trimmed by 0 bases and J by 4 bases, 1 base remained unmatched. This CDR3 is 14 amino acids long. The CDR3 DNA is TGTGCCAGCAGCGTAGTACAGGGGGCCTATGGCTACACCTTC. It yields the protein CASSVVQGAYGYTF. Full variable domain (missing parts from reference TRBV9 and TRBJ1-2): DSGVTQTPKHLITATGQRVTLRCSPRSGDLSVYWYQQSLDQGLQFLIQYYNGEERAKGNILERFSAQQFPDLHSELNLSSLELGDSALYFCASSVVQGAYGYTFGSGTRLTVV.

The chain joins TRBV2 to TRBJ1-4; D is ambiguous. The CDR3 contains 15 residues. The germline V and J ends were trimmed by 4 bases and 8 bases, with 17 bases remaining between them. Germline V gene data show CDR1 as SNHLY and CDR2 as FYNNEI. CDR3 residues: CASSVVTAKGEKLFF. Here the CDR3 DNA reads TGTGCCAGCAGTGTTGTAACGGCAAAAGGGGAAAAACTGTTTTTT.